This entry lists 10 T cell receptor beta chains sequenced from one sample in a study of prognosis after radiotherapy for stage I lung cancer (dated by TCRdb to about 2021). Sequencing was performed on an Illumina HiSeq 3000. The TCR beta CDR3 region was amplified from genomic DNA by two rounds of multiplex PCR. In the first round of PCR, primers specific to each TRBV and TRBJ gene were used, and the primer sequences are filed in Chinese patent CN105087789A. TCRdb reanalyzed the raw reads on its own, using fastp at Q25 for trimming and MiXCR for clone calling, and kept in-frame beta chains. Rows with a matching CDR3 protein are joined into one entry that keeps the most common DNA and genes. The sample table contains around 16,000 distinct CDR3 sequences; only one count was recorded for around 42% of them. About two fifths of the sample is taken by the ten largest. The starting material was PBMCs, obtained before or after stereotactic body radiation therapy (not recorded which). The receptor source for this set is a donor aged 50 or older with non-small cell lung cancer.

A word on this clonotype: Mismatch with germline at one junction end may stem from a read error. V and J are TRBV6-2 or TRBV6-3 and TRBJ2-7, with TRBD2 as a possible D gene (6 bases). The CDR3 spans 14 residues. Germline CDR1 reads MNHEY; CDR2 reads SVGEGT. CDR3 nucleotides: TGTGTCAGCAGCCCCTCCGGCGGGAACTACGAGCAGTACTTC. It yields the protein CVSSPSGGNYEQYF.

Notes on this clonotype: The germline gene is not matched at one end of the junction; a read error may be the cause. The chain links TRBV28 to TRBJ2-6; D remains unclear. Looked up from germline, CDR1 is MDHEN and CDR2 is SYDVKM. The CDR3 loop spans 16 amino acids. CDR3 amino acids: CTSSVHTVSGANVLTF. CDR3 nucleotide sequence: TGTACCAGCAGTGTACACACTGTCTCTGGGGCCAACGTCCTGACTTTC.

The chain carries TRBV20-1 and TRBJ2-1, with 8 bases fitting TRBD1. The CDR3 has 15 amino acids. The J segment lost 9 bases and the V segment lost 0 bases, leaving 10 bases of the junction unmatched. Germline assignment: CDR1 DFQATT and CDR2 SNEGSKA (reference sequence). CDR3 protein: CSARDKGTGISEQFF. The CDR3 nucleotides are TGCAGTGCTAGAGATAAGGGGACAGGAATTAGTGAGCAGTTCTTC.

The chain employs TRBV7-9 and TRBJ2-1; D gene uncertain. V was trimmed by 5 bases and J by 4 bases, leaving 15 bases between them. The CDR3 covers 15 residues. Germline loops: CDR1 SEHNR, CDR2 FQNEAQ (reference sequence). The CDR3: CASSPIRSPYNEQFF. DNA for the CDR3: TGTGCCAGCAGCCCAATCCGTTCCCCTTACAATGAGCAGTTCTTC. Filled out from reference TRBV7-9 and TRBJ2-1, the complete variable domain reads DTGVSQNPRHKITKRGQNVTFRCDPISEHNRLYWYRQTLGQGPEFLTYFQNEAQLEKSRLLSDRFSAERPKGSFSTLEIQRTEQGDSAMYLCASSPIRSPYNEQFFGPGTRLTVL.

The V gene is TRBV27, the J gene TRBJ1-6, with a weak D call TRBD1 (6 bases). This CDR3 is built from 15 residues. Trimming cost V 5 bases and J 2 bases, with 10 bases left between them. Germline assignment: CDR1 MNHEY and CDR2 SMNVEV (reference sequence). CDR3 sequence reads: CASSQQGPYNSPLHF. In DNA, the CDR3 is TGTGCCAGCAGTCAACAGGGACCCTATAATTCACCCCTCCACTTT.

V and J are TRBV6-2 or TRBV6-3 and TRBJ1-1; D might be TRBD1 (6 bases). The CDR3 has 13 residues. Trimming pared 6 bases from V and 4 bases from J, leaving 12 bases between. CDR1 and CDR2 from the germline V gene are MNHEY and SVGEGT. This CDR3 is CASRAQGPTEAFF. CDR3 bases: TGTGCCAGCAGGGCACAGGGTCCCACTGAAGCTTTCTTT.

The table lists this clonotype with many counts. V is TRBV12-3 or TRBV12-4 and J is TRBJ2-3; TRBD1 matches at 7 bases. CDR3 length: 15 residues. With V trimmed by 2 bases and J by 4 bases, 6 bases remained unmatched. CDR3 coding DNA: TGTGCCAGCAGTTTAACCGGGCAGGGGGCAGATACGCAGTATTTT. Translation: CASSLTGQGADTQYF.

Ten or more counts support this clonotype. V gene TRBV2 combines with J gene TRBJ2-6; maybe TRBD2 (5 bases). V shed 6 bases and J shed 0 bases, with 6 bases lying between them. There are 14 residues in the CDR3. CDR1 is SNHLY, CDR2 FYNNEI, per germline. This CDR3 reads CASSGDSGANVLTF. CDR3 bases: TGTGCCAGCAGCGGGGACTCTGGGGCCAACGTCCTGACTTTC.

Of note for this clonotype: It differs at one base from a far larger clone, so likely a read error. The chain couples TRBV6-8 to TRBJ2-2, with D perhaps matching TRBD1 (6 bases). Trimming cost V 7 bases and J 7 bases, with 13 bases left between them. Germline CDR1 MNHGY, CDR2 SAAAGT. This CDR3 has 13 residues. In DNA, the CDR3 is TGTGCCAGCAACAGAGGGGGTAGCGGGGAGCTGTTTTTT. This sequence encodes CASNRGGSGELFF.

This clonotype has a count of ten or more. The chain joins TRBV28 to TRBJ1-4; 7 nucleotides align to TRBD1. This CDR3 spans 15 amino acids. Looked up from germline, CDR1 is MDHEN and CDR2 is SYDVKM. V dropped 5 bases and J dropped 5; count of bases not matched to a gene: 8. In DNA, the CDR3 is TGTGCCAGCAGTCACTCCGGGACAGCAAATGAAAAACTGTTTTTT. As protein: CASSHSGTANEKLFF.